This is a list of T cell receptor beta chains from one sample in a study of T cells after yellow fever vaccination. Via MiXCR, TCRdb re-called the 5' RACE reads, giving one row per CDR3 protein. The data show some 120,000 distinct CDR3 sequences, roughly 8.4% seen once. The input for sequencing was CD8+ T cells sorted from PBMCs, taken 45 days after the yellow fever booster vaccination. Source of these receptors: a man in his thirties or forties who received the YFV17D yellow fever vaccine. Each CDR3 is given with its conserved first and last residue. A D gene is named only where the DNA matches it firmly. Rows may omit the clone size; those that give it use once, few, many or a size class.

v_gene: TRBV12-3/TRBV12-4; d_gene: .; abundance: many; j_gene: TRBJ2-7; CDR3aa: CASSLATFEQYF; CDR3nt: TGTGCCAGCAGTTTAGCTACTTTCGAGCAGTACTTC
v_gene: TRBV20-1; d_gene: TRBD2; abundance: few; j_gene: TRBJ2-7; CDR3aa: CSATMGLGWYEQYF; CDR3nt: TGCAGTGCTACAATGGGACTAGGGTGGTACGAGCAGTACTTC
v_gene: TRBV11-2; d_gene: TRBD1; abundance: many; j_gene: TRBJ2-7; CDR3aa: CASSLDTGQPSYEQYF; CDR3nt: TGTGCCAGCAGCTTAGATACGGGACAGCCGTCCTACGAGCAGTACTTC
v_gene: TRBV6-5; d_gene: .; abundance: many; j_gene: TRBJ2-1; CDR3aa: CASSRLFSDDEQFF; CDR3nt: TGTGCCAGCAGCCGTCTTTTCTCCGACGATGAGCAGTTCTTC
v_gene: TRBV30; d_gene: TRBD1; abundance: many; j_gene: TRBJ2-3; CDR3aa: CAWSDDRDTDTQYF; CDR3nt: TGTGCCTGGAGTGACGACAGGGACACAGATACGCAGTATTTT
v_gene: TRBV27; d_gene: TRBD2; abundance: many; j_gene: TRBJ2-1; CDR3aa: CASSFGLAGAGEQFF; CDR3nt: TGTGCCAGCAGTTTTGGGCTAGCGGGAGCGGGTGAGCAGTTCTTC
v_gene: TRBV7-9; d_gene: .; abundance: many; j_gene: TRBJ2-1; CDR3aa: CASSTNEQFF; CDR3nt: TGTGCCAGCAGCACCAATGAGCAGTTCTTC
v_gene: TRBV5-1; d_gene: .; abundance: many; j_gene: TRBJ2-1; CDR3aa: CASTQGSYNEQFF; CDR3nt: TGCGCCAGCACCCAGGGGTCCTACAATGAGCAGTTCTTC
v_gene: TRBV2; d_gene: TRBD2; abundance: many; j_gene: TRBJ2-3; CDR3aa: CASIRTSGYTDTQYF; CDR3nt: TGTGCCAGCATCCGGACTAGCGGCTACACAGATACGCAGTATTTT
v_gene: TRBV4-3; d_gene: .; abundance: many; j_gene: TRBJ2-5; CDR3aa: CASSQVLREETQYF; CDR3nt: TGCGCCAGCAGCCAAGTGTTGCGGGAAGAGACCCAGTACTTC
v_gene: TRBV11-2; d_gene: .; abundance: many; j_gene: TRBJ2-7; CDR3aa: CASSLLQLRREQYF; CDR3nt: TGTGCCAGCAGCCTTTTACAGCTTCGTCGCGAGCAGTACTTC
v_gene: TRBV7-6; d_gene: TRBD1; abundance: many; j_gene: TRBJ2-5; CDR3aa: CASSLAGGEGETQYF; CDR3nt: TGTGCCAGCAGCTTAGCAGGGGGCGAGGGAGAGACCCAGTACTTC
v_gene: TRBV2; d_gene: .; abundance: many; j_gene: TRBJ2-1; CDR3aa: CASSADRYEQFF; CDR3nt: TGTGCCAGCAGTGCCGACCGATATGAGCAGTTCTTC
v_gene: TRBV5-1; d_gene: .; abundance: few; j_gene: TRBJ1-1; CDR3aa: CASSYDSSNTEAFF; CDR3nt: TGCGCCAGCAGCTATGACAGCTCGAACACTGAAGCTTTCTTT
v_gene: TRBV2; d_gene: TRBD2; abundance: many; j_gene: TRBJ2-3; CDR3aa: CARDSGRAPDTQYF; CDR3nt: TGTGCCAGGGATAGCGGGAGGGCCCCAGATACGCAGTATTTT
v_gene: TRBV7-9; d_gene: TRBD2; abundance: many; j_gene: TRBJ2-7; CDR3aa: CASSLAGLVYEQYF; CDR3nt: TGTGCCAGCAGCTTAGCGGGACTAGTCTACGAGCAGTACTTC
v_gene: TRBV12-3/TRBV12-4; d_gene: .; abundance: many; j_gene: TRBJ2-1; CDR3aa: CASRPGRDSYNEQFF; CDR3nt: TGTGCCAGCAGGCCAGGCAGGGACTCCTACAATGAGCAGTTCTTC
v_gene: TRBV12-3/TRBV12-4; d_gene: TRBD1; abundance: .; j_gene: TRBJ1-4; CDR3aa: CAFSPAKKTTGGKEKLFF; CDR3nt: TGTGCCTTCAGTCCAGCTAAGAAAACAACAGGGGGGAAGGAAAAACTGTTTTTT
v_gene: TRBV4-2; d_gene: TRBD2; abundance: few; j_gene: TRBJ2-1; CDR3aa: CASSQDPREGLGQFF; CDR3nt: TGTGCCAGCAGCCAAGATCCCCGGGAGGGCCTGGGGCAGTTCTTC
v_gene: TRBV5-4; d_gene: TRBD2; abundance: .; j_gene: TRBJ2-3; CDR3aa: CASSSSGSPDTQYF; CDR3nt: TGTGCCAGCAGCTCAAGCGGGAGCCCAGATACGCAGTATTTT
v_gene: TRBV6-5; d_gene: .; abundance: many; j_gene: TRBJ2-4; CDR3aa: CASSYGKAKNIQYF; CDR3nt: TGTGCCAGCAGTTACGGGAAAGCCAAAAACATTCAGTACTTC
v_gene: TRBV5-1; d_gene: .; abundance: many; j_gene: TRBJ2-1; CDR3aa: CASSRSSDSYNEQFF; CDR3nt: TGCGCCAGCAGCCGATCTAGCGACTCCTACAATGAGCAGTTCTTC
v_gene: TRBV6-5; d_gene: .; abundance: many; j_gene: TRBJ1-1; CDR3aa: CASSYSPDGNTEAFF; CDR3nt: TGTGCCAGCAGTTACTCTCCCGACGGGAACACTGAAGCTTTCTTT
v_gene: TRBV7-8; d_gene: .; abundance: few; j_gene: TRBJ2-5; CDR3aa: CASSLELAGGETQYF; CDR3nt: TGTGCCAGCAGCTTGGAACTAGCAGGAGGAGAGACCCAGTACTTC
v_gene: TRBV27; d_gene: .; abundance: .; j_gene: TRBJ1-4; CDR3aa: CASSWTLLGADEKLFF; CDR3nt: TGTGCCAGCAGTTGGACCCTTCTTGGGGCCGATGAAAAACTGTTTTTT
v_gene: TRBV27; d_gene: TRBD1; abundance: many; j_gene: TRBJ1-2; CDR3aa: CASSPGTGRGGYTF; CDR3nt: TGTGCCAGCAGTCCCGGGACAGGGAGAGGTGGCTACACCTTC
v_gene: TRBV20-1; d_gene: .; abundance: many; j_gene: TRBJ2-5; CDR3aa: CSADRSPYQETQYF; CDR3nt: TGCAGTGCCGACAGGTCCCCGTACCAAGAGACCCAGTACTTC
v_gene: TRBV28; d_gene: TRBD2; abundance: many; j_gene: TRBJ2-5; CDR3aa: CASSFLTSGQETQYF; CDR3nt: TGTGCCAGCAGTTTCCTGACTAGCGGCCAAGAGACCCAGTACTTC
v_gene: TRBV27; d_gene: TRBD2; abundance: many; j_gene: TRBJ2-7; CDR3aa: CASSLSGLADYEQYF; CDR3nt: TGTGCCAGCAGTCTATCCGGGCTAGCGGACTACGAGCAGTACTTC
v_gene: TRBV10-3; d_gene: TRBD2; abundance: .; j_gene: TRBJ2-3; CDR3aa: CAIALAGSSSTDTQYF; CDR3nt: TGTGCCATCGCCCTAGCGGGATCCTCTAGCACAGATACGCAGTATTTT
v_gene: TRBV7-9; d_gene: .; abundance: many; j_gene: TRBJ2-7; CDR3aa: CASSLGWGLAGEQYF; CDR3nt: TGTGCCAGCAGCTTAGGATGGGGATTGGCGGGCGAGCAGTACTTC